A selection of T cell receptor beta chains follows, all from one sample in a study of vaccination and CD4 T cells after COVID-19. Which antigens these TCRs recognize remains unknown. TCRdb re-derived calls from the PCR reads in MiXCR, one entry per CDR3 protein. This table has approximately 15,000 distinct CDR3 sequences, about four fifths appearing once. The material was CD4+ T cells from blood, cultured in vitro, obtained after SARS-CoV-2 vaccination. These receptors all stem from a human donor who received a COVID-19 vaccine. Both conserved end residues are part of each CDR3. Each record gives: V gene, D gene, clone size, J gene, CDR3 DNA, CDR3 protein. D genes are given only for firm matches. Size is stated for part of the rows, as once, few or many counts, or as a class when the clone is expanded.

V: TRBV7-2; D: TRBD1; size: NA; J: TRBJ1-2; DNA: TGTGCCAGCAGCCGAGGGGGCGCAAATACCCTAGTCTATGGCTACACCTTC; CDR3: CASSRGGANTLVYGYTF
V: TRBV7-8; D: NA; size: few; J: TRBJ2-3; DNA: TGTGCCAGCAGCTTAGTAAGCGGACTTGGCACAGATACGCAGTATTTT; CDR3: CASSLVSGLGTDTQYF
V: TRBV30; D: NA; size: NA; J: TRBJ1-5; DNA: TGTGCCTGGAGTGACAGACTTAATCAGCCCCAGCATTTT; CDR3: CAWSDRLNQPQHF
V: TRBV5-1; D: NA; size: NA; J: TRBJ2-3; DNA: TGCGCCAGCGGTGGGGGGGCAATGGATACGCAGTATTTT; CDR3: CASGGGAMDTQYF
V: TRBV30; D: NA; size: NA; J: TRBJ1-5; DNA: TGTGCCTCCTCCCATGGGACCAATCAGCCCCAGCATTTT; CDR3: CASSHGTNQPQHF
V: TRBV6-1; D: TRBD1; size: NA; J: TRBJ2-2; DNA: TGTGCCAGCAGTAACAGGGGGACCGGGGAGCTGTTTTTT; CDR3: CASSNRGTGELFF
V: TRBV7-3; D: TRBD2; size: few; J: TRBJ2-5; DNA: TGTGCCAGCAGAACCCGTCCGGCTAGCGGGGGTGGGGAGACCCAGTACTTC; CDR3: CASRTRPASGGGETQYF
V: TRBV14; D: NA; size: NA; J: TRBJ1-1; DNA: TGTGCCAGCAGCCAAGTAGGGAACACTGAAGCTTTCTTT; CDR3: CASSQVGNTEAFF
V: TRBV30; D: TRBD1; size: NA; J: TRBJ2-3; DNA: TGTGCCTGGGGACAGGGTACTTCCGGAGATACGCAGTATTTT; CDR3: CAWGQGTSGDTQYF
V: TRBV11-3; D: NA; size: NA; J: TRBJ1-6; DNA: TGTGCCAGCAGCTTAGGAGTGGGGGGTTCACCCCTCCACTTT; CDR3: CASSLGVGGSPLHF
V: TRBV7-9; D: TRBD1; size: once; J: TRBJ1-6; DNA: TGTGCCAGCAGCAGGACAGGGGATTCACCCCTCCACTTT; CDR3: CASSRTGDSPLHF
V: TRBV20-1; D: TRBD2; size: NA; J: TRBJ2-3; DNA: TGCAGTGCTAGCGTTAGCGGGACCACAGATACGCAGTATTTT; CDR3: CSASVSGTTDTQYF
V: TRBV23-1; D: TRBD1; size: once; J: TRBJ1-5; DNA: TGCGCCAGCAACGGGACAGGAAGACGATATAGCAATCAGCCCCAGCATTTT; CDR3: CASNGTGRRYSNQPQHF
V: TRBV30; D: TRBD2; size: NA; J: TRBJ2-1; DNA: TGTGCCTGGAGTCCCCGCCGCCGGGGGGGGAATGAGCAGTTCTTC; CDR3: CAWSPRRRGGNEQFF
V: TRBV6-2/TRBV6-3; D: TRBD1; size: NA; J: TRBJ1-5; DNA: TGTGCCAGCAGTCCCACAGGGGGCTCCAATCAGCCCCAGCATTTT; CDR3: CASSPTGGSNQPQHF
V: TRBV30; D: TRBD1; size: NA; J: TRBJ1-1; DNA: TGTGCCTGGAGTTCAGGGACAGGACTTATGAACACTGAAGCTTTCTTT; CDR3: CAWSSGTGLMNTEAFF
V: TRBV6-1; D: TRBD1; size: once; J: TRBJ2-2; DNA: TGTGCCAGCAGTGCGGACAGGGGGTTTGTGCCCGGGGAGCTGTTTTTT; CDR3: CASSADRGFVPGELFF
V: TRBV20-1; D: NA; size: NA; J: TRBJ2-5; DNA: TGCAGTGCTAGAGATGGGGGCGACGACCAAGAGACCCAGTACTTC; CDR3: CSARDGGDDQETQYF
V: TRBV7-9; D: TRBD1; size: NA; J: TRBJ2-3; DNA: TGTGCCAGCAGCTACGGGACAGATTTACGCACAGATACGCAGTATTTT; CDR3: CASSYGTDLRTDTQYF
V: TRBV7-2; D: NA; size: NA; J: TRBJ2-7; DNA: TGTGCCAGCAGCTTCGCCGTTGCTGGGACGGCGGGCGGTCACGAGCAGTACTTC; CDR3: CASSFAVAGTAGGHEQYF
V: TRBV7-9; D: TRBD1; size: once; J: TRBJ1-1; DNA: TGTGCCAGCAGCTACTGGAGAACAGGGGGAACTGAAGCTTTCTTT; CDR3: CASSYWRTGGTEAFF
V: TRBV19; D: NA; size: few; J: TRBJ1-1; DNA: TGTGCCAGTAGCACCACAGGTAACACTGAAGCTTTCTTT; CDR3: CASSTTGNTEAFF
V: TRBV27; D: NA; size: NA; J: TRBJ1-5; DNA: TGTGCCAGCAGTTCCGCAGGGGACTGGCAGCCCCAGCATTTT; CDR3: CASSSAGDWQPQHF
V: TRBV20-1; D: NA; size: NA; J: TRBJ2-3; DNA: TGCAGCCCCATCCGGCCCCGACCGACCACAGATACGCAGTATTTT; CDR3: CSPIRPRPTTDTQYF
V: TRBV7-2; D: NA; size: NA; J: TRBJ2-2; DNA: TGTGCCAGCAGCTTGGGGGGCAACGGGGAGCTGTTTTTT; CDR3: CASSLGGNGELFF
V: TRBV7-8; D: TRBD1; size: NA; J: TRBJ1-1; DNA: TGTGCCAGCACCACACAGGGGACGAACACTGAAGCTTTCTTT; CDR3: CASTTQGTNTEAFF
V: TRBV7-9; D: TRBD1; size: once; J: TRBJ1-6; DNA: TGTGCCAGCAGCTTACGTGGACAGGGGATTAATTCACCCCTCCACTTT; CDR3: CASSLRGQGINSPLHF
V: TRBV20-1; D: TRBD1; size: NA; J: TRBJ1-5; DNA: TGCAGTGCTAGACCCGGGACAGGGGGCATTTTTCCCCAGCATTTT; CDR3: CSARPGTGGIFPQHF
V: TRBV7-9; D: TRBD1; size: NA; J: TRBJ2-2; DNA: TGTGCCAGCAGCTTCCAGTCAGGGGGCACCGGGGAGCTGTTTTTT; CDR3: CASSFQSGGTGELFF
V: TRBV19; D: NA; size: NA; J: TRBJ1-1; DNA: TGTGCCAGTAGTATAGGACGGGAGAACACTGAAGCTTTCTTT; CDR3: CASSIGRENTEAFF
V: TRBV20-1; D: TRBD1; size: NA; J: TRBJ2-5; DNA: TGCAGTGCTAGAATCGCAGACAGGGCGGTTGGGACCCAGTACTTC; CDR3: CSARIADRAVGTQYF
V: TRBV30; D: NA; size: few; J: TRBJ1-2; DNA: TGTGCCTGGAGTACAGGGATCGGGGATGGCTACACCTTC; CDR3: CAWSTGIGDGYTF
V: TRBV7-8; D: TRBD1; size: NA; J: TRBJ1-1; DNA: TGTGCCAGCAGCCCAGGGGGGGGCTACGGGGGTATTTGGGCTTTCTTT; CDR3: CASSPGGGYGGIWAFF
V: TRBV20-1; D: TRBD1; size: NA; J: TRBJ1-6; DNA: TGCAGTGCTAGGCCCCGGGACAGAAATTCACCCCTCCACTTT; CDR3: CSARPRDRNSPLHF
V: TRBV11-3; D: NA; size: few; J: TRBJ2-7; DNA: TGTGCCAGCAGCCCCGGGGCAGATAGCTCCTACGAGCAGTACTTC; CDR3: CASSPGADSSYEQYF
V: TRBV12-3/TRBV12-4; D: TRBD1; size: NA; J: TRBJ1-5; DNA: TGTGCCAGCAGTTACTCACTAGACAGGGGCGGTCAGCCCCAGCATTTT; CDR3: CASSYSLDRGGQPQHF
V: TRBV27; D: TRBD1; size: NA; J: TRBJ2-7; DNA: TGTGCCAGCAGTCCGGGGACAGGGACAATCTACGAGCAGTACTTC; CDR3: CASSPGTGTIYEQYF
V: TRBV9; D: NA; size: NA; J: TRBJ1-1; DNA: TGTGCCAGCAGCGTAGACCCGCTGAACACTGAAGCTTTCTTT; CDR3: CASSVDPLNTEAFF
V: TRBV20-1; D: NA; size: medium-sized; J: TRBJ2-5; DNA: TGCAGTGCTAGAGATTGGCAGGGAGAGACCCAGTACTTC; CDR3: CSARDWQGETQYF
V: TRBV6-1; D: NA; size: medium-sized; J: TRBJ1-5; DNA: TGTGCCAGCAGTGAATTTGCCACCGCAGAAAATCAGCCCCAGCATTTT; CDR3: CASSEFATAENQPQHF
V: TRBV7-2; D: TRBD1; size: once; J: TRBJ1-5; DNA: TGTGCCAGCAGCCGACGACAGGGAGCGGGCAATCAGCCCCAGCATTTT; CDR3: CASSRRQGAGNQPQHF
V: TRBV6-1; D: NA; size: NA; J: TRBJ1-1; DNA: TGTGCCAGCACCATAAGCCCGACCCCTAACACTGAAGCTTTCTTT; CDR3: CASTISPTPNTEAFF
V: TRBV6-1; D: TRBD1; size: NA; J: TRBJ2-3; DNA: TGTGCCAGCAGTGCCGGGACAGCTAGCACAGATACGCAGTATTTT; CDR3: CASSAGTASTDTQYF
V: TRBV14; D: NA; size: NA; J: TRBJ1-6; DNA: TGTGCCAGCAGCCAAGTAGGAGGGGTATCACCCCTCCACTTT; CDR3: CASSQVGGVSPLHF
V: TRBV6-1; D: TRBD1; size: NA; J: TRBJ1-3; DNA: TGTGCCAGCAGTGTCCTACAGGGGGGGGGCTCTGGAAACACCATATATTTT; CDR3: CASSVLQGGGSGNTIYF
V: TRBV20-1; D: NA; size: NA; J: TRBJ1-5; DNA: TGCAGTGCTAGTCGGCAGGCGAATAGCAATCAGCCCCAGCATTTT; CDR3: CSASRQANSNQPQHF
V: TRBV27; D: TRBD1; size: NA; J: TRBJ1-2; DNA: TGTGCCACCGTGGACAGGGGCTATGGCTACACCTTC; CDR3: CATVDRGYGYTF
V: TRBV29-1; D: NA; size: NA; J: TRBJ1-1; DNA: TGCAGCGTTGGGAGGGCTTCGAACACTGAAGCTTTCTTT; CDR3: CSVGRASNTEAFF
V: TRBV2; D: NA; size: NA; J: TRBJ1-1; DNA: TGTGCCAGCAGTGACGGGGTTATGGGCACTGAAGCTTTCTTT; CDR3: CASSDGVMGTEAFF
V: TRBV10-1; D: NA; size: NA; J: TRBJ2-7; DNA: TGCGCCAGCAGTGGGGACCCGTACTACGAGCAGTACTTC; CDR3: CASSGDPYYEQYF
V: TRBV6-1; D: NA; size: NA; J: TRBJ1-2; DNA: TGTGCCAGCCGAGGGCTTTATGGCTACACCTTC; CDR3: CASRGLYGYTF
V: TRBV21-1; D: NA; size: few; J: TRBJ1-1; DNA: TGTGCCAGCAGCAACAGTGAGAACACTGAAGCTTTCTTT; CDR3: CASSNSENTEAFF
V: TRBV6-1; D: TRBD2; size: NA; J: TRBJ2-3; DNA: TGTGCCAGCAGTCAGACTAGCGAGAGCACAGATACGCAGTATTTT; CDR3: CASSQTSESTDTQYF
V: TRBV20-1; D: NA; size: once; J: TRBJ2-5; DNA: TGCAGTGCTAGTGAGACTAAAGAGACCCAGTACTTC; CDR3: CSASETKETQYF
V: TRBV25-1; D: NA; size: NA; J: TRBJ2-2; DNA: TGTGCCAGCAGTCTCCGGGACACTCCGAACACCGGGGAGCTGTTTTTT; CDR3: CASSLRDTPNTGELFF
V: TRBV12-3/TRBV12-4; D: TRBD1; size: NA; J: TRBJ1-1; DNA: TGTGCCAGCAGAGGGACAGGGGGAGGTACTGAAGCTTTCTTT; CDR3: CASRGTGGGTEAFF
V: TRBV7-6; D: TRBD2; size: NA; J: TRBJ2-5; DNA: TGTGCCAGCAGCCTCCAACTCGGGGGGCAAGAGACCCAGTACTTC; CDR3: CASSLQLGGQETQYF